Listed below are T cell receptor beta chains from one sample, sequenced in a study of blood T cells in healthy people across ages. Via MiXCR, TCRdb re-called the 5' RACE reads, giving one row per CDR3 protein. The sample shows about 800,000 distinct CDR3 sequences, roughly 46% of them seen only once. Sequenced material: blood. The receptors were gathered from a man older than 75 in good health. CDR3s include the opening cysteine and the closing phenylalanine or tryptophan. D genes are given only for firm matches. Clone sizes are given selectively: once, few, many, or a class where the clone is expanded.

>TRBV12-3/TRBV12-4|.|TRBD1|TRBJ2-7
CASSLRPSTGGYEQYF
TGTGCCAGCAGTTTACGACCATCGACAGGGGGTTACGAGCAGTACTTC
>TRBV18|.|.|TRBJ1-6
CASSPPYGSPLHF
TGTGCCAGCTCACCACCGTATGGTTCACCCCTCCACTTT
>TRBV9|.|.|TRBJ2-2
CASGEDSRGTGELFF
TGTGCCAGCGGGGAGGACTCTCGAGGCACCGGGGAGCTGTTTTTT
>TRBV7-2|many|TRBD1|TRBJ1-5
CASSLVGTGYQPQHF
TGTGCCAGCAGCTTAGTGGGGACAGGCTACCAGCCCCAGCATTTT
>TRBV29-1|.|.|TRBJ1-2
CSVTSGAQGYTF
TGCAGCGTTACGTCGGGGGCGCAAGGCTACACCTTC
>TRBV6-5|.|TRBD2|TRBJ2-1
CASRETSGSAGEQFF
TGTGCCAGCAGGGAAACTAGCGGGAGTGCGGGTGAGCAGTTCTTC
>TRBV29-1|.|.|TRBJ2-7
CSVENQNSYEQYF
TGCAGCGTTGAAAACCAGAACTCCTACGAGCAGTACTTC
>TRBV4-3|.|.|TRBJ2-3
CASSPGRPSTDTQYF
TGCGCCAGCAGCCCCGGGCGACCTAGCACAGATACGCAGTATTTT
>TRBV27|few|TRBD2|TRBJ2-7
CASSSGGGGYNEQYF
TGTGCCAGCAGTTCGGGAGGCGGAGGCTACAATGAGCAGTACTTC
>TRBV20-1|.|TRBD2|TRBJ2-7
CSARSGGVPAADQYF
TGCAGTGCTAGAAGCGGGGGGGTACCGGCGGCTGATCAGTACTTC
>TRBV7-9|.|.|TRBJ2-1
CASSDGTTGNEQFF
TGTGCCAGCAGCGATGGGACGACCGGGAATGAGCAGTTCTTC
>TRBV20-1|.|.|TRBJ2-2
CSAGLAKGTGELFF
TGCAGTGCAGGACTGGCTAAAGGCACCGGGGAGCTGTTTTTT
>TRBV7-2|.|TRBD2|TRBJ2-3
CASLATSVADTQYF
TGTGCCAGCCTTGCGACTAGCGTAGCAGATACGCAGTATTTT
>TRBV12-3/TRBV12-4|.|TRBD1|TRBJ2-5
CASRRGTAHETQYF
TGTGCCAGCAGACGAGGGACAGCGCACGAGACCCAGTACTTC
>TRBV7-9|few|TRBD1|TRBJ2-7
CASSLGQFYEQYF
TGTGCCAGCAGCTTGGGACAGTTCTACGAGCAGTACTTC
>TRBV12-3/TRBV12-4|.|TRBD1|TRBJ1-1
CASSGGTGGFTEAFF
TGTGCCAGCAGTGGGGGGACAGGGGGCTTCACTGAAGCTTTCTTT
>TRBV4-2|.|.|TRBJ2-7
CAGPSLHIVSYEQYF
TGTGCCGGGCCTAGTCTGCACATAGTCTCCTACGAGCAGTACTTC
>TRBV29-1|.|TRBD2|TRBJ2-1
CSASGGSQTYNEQFF
TGCAGCGCCTCTGGCGGGAGTCAAACCTACAATGAGCAGTTCTTC
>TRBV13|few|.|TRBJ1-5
CASSSAPGEQPQHF
TGTGCCAGCAGCTCGGCGCCAGGGGAGCAGCCCCAGCATTTT
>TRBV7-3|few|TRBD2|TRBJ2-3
CASSSEAGGGTDTQYF
TGTGCCAGCAGCTCCGAAGCGGGAGGAGGAACAGATACGCAGTATTTT
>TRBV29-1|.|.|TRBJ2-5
CSVENGLANEQYF
TGCAGCGTTGAAAATGGATTAGCCAATGAGCAGTACTTC
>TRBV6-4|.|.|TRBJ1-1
CASSDYHGNTEAFF
TGTGCCAGCAGTGATTATCACGGGAACACTGAAGCTTTCTTT
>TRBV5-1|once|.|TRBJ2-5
CASSLEDNRQQYF
TGCGCCAGCAGCTTGGAGGACAATCGGCAGCAGTACTTC
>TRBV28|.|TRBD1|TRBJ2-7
CASSFLGQGSYEQYF
TGTGCCAGCAGTTTTCTGGGACAGGGATCCTACGAGCAGTACTTC
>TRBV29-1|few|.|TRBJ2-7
CSVEGQATSYEQYF
TGCAGCGTTGAAGGACAGGCTACTTCCTACGAGCAGTACTTC
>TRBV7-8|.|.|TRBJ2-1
CASSADLAGQFF
TGTGCCAGCAGCGCCGACCTCGCTGGGCAGTTCTTC
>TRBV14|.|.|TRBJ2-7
CASSQELGYEQYF
TGTGCCAGCAGCCAAGAATTGGGGTACGAGCAGTACTTC
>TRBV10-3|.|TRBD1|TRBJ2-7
CAISASYSGTGSYEQYF
TGTGCCATCAGTGCTTCATATTCCGGGACAGGGTCCTACGAGCAGTACTTC
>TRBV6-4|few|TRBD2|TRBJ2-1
CASSDKGTSGGFNEQFF
TGTGCCAGCAGTGACAAAGGGACTAGCGGGGGGTTCAATGAGCAGTTCTTC
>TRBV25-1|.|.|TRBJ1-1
CASSEGQKGFTEAFF
TGTGCTAGCAGTGAGGGGCAGAAGGGATTCACTGAAGCTTTCTTT
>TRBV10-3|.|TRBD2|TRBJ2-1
CAISPGLGTYNEQFF
TGTGCCATCAGCCCGGGACTAGGCACCTACAATGAGCAGTTCTTC
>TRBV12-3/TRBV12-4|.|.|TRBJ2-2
CASSLIQGAGELFF
TGTGCCAGCAGCTTAATTCAGGGTGCCGGGGAGCTGTTTTTT
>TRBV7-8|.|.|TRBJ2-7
CASSLGSGFGEQYF
TGTGCCAGCAGCTTAGGTTCAGGATTCGGCGAGCAGTACTTC
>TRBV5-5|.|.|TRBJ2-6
CASLTESGANVLTF
TGTGCCAGCCTGACAGAGTCTGGGGCCAACGTCCTGACTTTC
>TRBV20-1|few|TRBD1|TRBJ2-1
CSANDRGRVYEQFF
TGCAGTGCTAACGACAGGGGGCGCGTTTATGAGCAGTTCTTC
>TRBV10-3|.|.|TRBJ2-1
CAISEGLELVGQFF
TGTGCCATCAGTGAGGGCCTAGAACTGGTTGGGCAGTTCTTC
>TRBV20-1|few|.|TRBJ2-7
CSAQGPSYEQYF
TGCAGTGCCCAAGGGCCTTCCTACGAGCAGTACTTC
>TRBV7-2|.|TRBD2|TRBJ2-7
CASSLRLAVASYGQYF
TGTGCCAGCAGCCTAAGACTAGCGGTAGCCTCCTACGGGCAGTACTTC
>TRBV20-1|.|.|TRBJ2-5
CSASAGVETQYF
TGCAGTGCTAGTGCAGGGGTTGAGACCCAGTACTTC
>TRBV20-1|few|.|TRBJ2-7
CSAAAGYEQYF
TGCAGTGCGGCGGCCGGGTACGAGCAGTACTTC
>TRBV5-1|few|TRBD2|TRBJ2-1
CASSLRTSGISEQFF
TGCGCCAGCAGCTTGCGAACTAGCGGGATAAGTGAGCAGTTCTTC
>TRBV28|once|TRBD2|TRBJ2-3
CASSFAPGGFSDTQYF
TGTGCCAGCAGTTTTGCCCCGGGGGGGTTCAGCGATACGCAGTATTTT
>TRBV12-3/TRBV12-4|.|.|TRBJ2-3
CASRARTDTQYF
TGTGCCAGCCGGGCTCGAACAGATACGCAGTATTTT
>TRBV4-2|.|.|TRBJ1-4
CASSQVSDGYNEKLFF
TGTGCCAGCAGCCAAGTCTCAGACGGCTATAATGAAAAACTGTTTTTT
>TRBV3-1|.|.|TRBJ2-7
CASSQVLYEQYF
TGTGCCAGCAGCCAAGTTCTCTACGAGCAGTACTTC
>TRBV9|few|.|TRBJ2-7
CASSVALGNQYEQYF
TGTGCCAGCAGCGTAGCCTTGGGAAACCAATACGAGCAGTACTTC
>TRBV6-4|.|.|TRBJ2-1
CASSRLAVPKGEQFF
TGTGCCAGCAGTCGACTGGCGGTCCCCAAGGGTGAGCAGTTCTTC
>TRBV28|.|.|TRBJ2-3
CASSFRVGGTDTQYF
TGTGCCAGCAGTTTCCGTGTTGGGGGAACAGATACGCAGTATTTT
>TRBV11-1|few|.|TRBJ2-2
CASSFDPNTGELFF
TGTGCCAGCAGCTTCGACCCGAACACCGGGGAGCTGTTTTTT
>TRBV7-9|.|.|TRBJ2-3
CASTFGPSDTQYF
TGTGCCAGCACCTTCGGCCCCTCAGATACGCAGTATTTT
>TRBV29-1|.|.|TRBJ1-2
CSIKAGGGSNYGYTF
TGCAGCATAAAAGCTGGGGGAGGATCCAACTATGGCTACACCTTC
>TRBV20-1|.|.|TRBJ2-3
CSAPALTSTDMQYF
TGCAGTGCTCCTGCCCTTACTAGCACAGATATGCAGTATTTT
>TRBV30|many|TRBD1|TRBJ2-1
CAWSVTGVNEQFF
TGTGCCTGGAGTGTTACAGGGGTCAATGAGCAGTTCTTC
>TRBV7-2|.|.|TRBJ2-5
CASSLERGWGETQYF
TGTGCCAGCAGCTTAGAGCGCGGGTGGGGAGAGACCCAGTACTTC
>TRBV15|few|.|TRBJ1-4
CATSRGESEKLFF
TGTGCCACCAGCAGAGGGGAGAGCGAAAAACTGTTTTTT